The 20 T cell receptor beta chains in this list originate from one sample, sequenced in a study of vaccination and CD4 T cells after COVID-19. Treatment described: approximately nine-day PBMC culture with coronavirus spike peptide pools or control peptides (ViraFEST assay). These receptors have no known antigen. Researchers used the Oncomine TCR Beta short-read assay to sequence DNA from cultured CD4+ T cells. TCRdb reprocessed the PCR reads via MiXCR and lists one record per CDR3 protein. Here the sample spans more than 9,000 distinct CDR3 sequences, approximately 23% being singletons. Sample: CD4+ T cells from blood, cultured in vitro, taken before SARS-CoV-2 vaccination. These receptor sequences come from a human donor who received a COVID-19 vaccine.

The chain couples TRBV4-1 to TRBJ2-1, with D perhaps TRBD1 (6 bases). V was trimmed by 1 base and J by 3 bases, leaving 13 bases between them. This CDR3 region has 16 residues. Germline assignment: CDR1 MGHRA and CDR2 YSYEKL. The CDR3 reads CASSQAPGVGYNEQFF. As DNA, the CDR3 is TGCGCCAGCAGCCAAGCCCCAGGGGTCGGCTACAATGAGCAGTTCTTC.

The chain recombines TRBV12-3 or TRBV12-4 with TRBJ1-2; TRBD1 aligns across 10 bases. The CDR3 runs to 17 residues. V was pared by 4 bases and J by 3 bases, with 11 bases of the junction left unmatched. CDR3 loop: CASSSDRGLPSDYGYTF. The CDR3 DNA is TGTGCCAGCAGTTCAGACAGGGGGCTCCCCTCGGACTATGGCTACACCTTC.

The rearrangement joins TRBV7-2 to TRBJ2-7; D not resolved. V was cut by 1 base and J by 2 bases, with 9 bases left in between. This CDR3 is 14 amino acids long. Germline V lookup: CDR1 SGHTA, CDR2 FQGNSA. CDR3: CASSLEPSTYEQYF. The CDR3 nucleotides are TGTGCCAGCAGCTTAGAGCCCTCTACCTACGAGCAGTACTTC.

In its sample, this clonotype was seen a few times. The chain links TRBV5-4 to TRBJ1-2; tentatively, D is TRBD1 (5 bases). V shed 4 bases and J shed 0 bases, with 10 bases lying between them. Per the germline V gene, CDR1 is SGHNT and CDR2 is YYREEE (reference sequence). The CDR3 covers 14 residues. The CDR3 coding sequence is TGTGCCAGCAGCCTTGTGACAGCTAACTATGGCTACACCTTC. Protein sequence: CASSLVTANYGYTF.

This clonotype is termed large. The genes are TRBV12-3 or TRBV12-4 and TRBJ2-7; TRBD1 matches at 7 bases. J gave up 3 bases and V 6 bases, and 5 bases lay outside the gene matches. The CDR3 extends over 13 amino acids. The CDR3 sequence is CASSRRQGYEQYF. As DNA, the CDR3 is TGTGCCAGCAGCCGTCGACAGGGCTACGAGCAGTACTTC.

J is TRBJ1-5 and V is TRBV6-5; tentatively, D is TRBD1 (5 bases). Germline V gene lookup returns CDR1 MNHEY and CDR2 SVGAGI. Trimming stripped 2 bases from V and 4 bases from J, with 9 bases between. The CDR3 consists of 14 residues. CDR3 DNA: TGTGCCAGCAGTTACGTCGAGGGGAATCAGCCCCAGCATTTT. Its protein product is CASSYVEGNQPQHF.

This clonotype is termed medium-sized. The V gene is TRBV7-2, the J gene TRBJ1-6, with D uncertain. This CDR3 is built from 14 residues. Germline CDR1 reads SGHTA; CDR2 reads FQGNSA. V lost 3 bases to trimming and J lost 4 bases, with 7 bases between them. CDR3 in DNA: TGTGCCAGCAGCTTGGCAGGTTATAATTCACCCCTCCACTTT. This sequence encodes CASSLAGYNSPLHF.

The table lists this clonotype with a few counts. This rearrangement joins TRBV19 to TRBJ2-4, with D possibly matching TRBD1 (6 bases). Trimming removed 5 bases at V and 0 bases at J, with 11 bases between. Germline CDR1 LNHDA, CDR2 SQIVND (reference sequence). This CDR3 is built from 15 residues. In nucleotides, the CDR3 is TGTGCCAGTAGTCCCAGGGGAATAGCCAAAAACATTCAGTACTTC. Translated: CASSPRGIAKNIQYF.

This chain joins TRBV2 and TRBJ1-5; D possibly corresponds to TRBD1 (6 bases). Trimming removed 8 bases at V and 5 bases at J, with 13 bases between. Germline V gene lookup returns CDR1 SNHLY and CDR2 FYNNEI. The CDR3 sequence is 13 residues long. Here the CDR3 reads CASSGGPHQPQHF. CDR3 sequence (DNA): TGTGCCAGCTCGGGGGGGCCCCATCAGCCCCAGCATTTT.

The chain employs TRBV6-1 and TRBJ1-5, with 10 bases aligning to TRBD1. CDR1 is MNHNS, CDR2 SASEGT, per germline. Trimming took 7 bases from V and 1 from J; bases not matched to a gene: 10. CDR3 length: 17 residues. CDR3 nucleotide sequence: TGTGCCAGCACGGAGGGGACAGGGGTACGGAGCAATCAGCCCCAGCATTTT. The encoded protein is CASTEGTGVRSNQPQHF.

The rearrangement uses TRBV12-3 or TRBV12-4 and TRBJ1-2, with TRBD1 as a possible D gene (5 bases). The CDR3 consists of 16 residues. The V and J ends lost 5 bases and 0 bases respectively, with 16 bases between them. The CDR3 is CASSQHGTTANYGYTF. The DNA of the CDR3 is TGTGCCAGCAGTCAGCACGGGACGACAGCTAACTATGGCTACACCTTC.

This clonotype appeared a few times. The gene calls are TRBV6-4 and TRBJ1-1; the match to TRBD1 covers 8 bases. J lost 4 bases, V lost 4 bases, and 5 bases had no gene match. CDR1 MRHNA and CDR2 SNTAGT come from the germline V gene. The CDR3 is 14 amino acids. In nucleotides, the CDR3 is TGTGCCAGCAGTGTTAACAGGGGGAGCACTGAAGCTTTCTTT. Translation: CASSVNRGSTEAFF.

This clonotype has more than one count but fewer than ten. The V and J genes are TRBV2 and TRBJ2-5; the D is unclear. The germline V and J ends were trimmed by 0 bases and 2 bases, with 4 bases remaining between them. Germline loops: CDR1 SNHLY, CDR2 FYNNEI. This CDR3 comprises 13 residues. CDR3 amino acids: CASSEADQETQYF. The CDR3 DNA follows: TGTGCCAGCAGTGAAGCCGATCAAGAGACCCAGTACTTC.

The rearrangement links TRBV6-1 to TRBJ1-1; D is unclear. The CDR3 runs to 14 residues. Per germline, CDR1 MNHNS and CDR2 SASEGT. The V and J ends lost 10 bases and 1 base respectively, with 16 bases between them. The CDR3 loop is CATKTDTQNTEAFF. The CDR3 DNA follows: TGTGCCACCAAAACCGACACCCAGAACACTGAAGCTTTCTTT.

V usage is TRBV9 and J usage is TRBJ2-3, with TRBD1 matching over 7 bases. CDR3 length: 15 residues. The germline CDR1 and CDR2 sequences are SGDLS and YYNGEE. The J segment lost 6 bases and the V segment lost 0 bases, leaving 7 bases of the junction unmatched. CDR3 in DNA: TGTGCCAGCAGCGTAGAAGAGGGGGCTTGGGATACGCAGTATTTT. Amino acids: CASSVEEGAWDTQYF. Based on the CDR3 plus reference TRBV9 and TRBJ2-3, the full variable domain is DSGVTQTPKHLITATGQRVTLRCSPRSGDLSVYWYQQSLDQGLQFLIQYYNGEERAKGNILERFSAQQFPDLHSELNLSSLELGDSALYFCASSVEEGAWDTQYFGPGTRLTVL.

This clonotype was seen a few times. V gene TRBV9 combines with J gene TRBJ1-6; D is uncertain. This CDR3 has 15 amino acids. The germline V gene encodes CDR1 SGDLS and CDR2 YYNGEE. The V end lost 0 bases, the J end lost 7 bases, and 11 bases lay between the germline ends. The CDR3 nucleotides read TGTGCCAGCAGCGTAGATGCAGGTCGCAATTCACCCCTCCACTTT. Amino acid sequence: CASSVDAGRNSPLHF.

In this sample, this clonotype turned up a few times. V is TRBV7-3 and J is TRBJ2-5; D gene unclear. This CDR3 has 13 residues. Trimming took off 3 bases at V and 5 bases at J, with 10 bases between the two ends. Germline loops: CDR1 SGHTA, CDR2 FQGTGA. CDR3 protein: CASSLGQRETQYF. Here the CDR3 DNA reads TGTGCCAGCAGCTTGGGTCAGAGGGAGACCCAGTACTTC.

A few counts support this clonotype. CDR3 amino acids: CSASGGLSYNEQFF. DNA for the CDR3: TGCAGTGCTAGCGGGGGCCTGTCCTACAATGAGCAGTTCTTC. The V call is TRBV20-1, the J call TRBJ2-1; either TRBD1 or TRBD2 may fit D (6 bases each). This CDR3 is built from 14 residues. V was cut by 3 bases and J by 1 base, with 10 bases left in between. The germline gives CDR1 DFQATT, CDR2 SNEGSKA (reference sequence).

This clonotype was seen a handful of times. The V gene is TRBV7-6, the J gene TRBJ2-1; 7 bases are shared with TRBD2. V dropped 3 bases and J dropped 4; count of bases not matched to a gene: 9. The CDR3 has 16 amino acids. Germline V gene sequence: CDR1 SGHVS, CDR2 FNYEAQ. The CDR3 bases are TGTGCCAGCAGCTTGTTAACGGGGGGAAAGTACAATGAGCAGTTCTTC. Translating gives CASSLLTGGKYNEQFF.

The genes are TRBV29-1 and TRBJ2-1, with D perhaps being TRBD1 or TRBD2 (5 bases each). The V end was cut by 3 bases, the J end by 5 bases, with 11 bases between. Per germline, CDR1 SQVTM and CDR2 ANQGSEA. The CDR3 extends over 13 amino acids. The CDR3 is CSVEGDRNNEQFF. DNA of the CDR3: TGCAGCGTTGAGGGGGATCGGAACAATGAGCAGTTCTTC.